This T cell receptor beta chain was sequenced during a study of cytomegalovirus exposure and HLA in healthy donors. In the study overall: The approximately 120 validation repertoires were produced on the same platform as the approximately 620 repertoires of the first cohort. This was reported in a later analysis. Points from the study as a whole: The TCR clusters that emerged in the first cohort tended, a later analysis found, to co-occur in the approximately 110 validation repertoires.

With 1 base clipped from V and 4 bases from J, the junction kept 6 bases outside the gene matches. Germline CDR1 reads KGHSH; CDR2 reads LQKENI. The CDR3 consists of 15 residues. Donors came from a validation cohort of about 110 subjects, distinct from the first 666-subject cohort. A word on this clone: What it binds is not known.

This table comes from immunoSEQ multiplex PCR, and its TCRdb copy is limited to in-frame clones, with some not included. The top ten hold about 6% of the sample, which has about 120,000 clones, roughly 90% seen once. This sequence originates from a woman younger than 35 in good health and CMV-seropositive. Material: PBMCs. The chain employs TRBV18 and TRBJ2-7; TRBD1 agrees at 8 bases. Here the CDR3 reads CASSPRTGQRYEQYF. In DNA, the CDR3 is TGTGCCAGCTCACCACGGACAGGGCAAAGGTACGAGCAGTACTTC. Filled out from reference TRBV18 and TRBJ2-7, the complete variable domain reads NAGVMQNPRHLVRRRGQEARLRCSPMKGHSHVYWYRQLPEEGLKFMVYLQKENIIDESGMPKERFSAEFPKEGPSILRIQQVVRGDSAAYFCASSPRTGQRYEQYFGPGTRLTVT.